This T cell receptor beta chain was captured by sequencing in a study of T cells after posttransplantation cyclophosphamide. Study-level findings and limits: Recipient CMV seropositivity and CMV reactivation strongly tracked TRB clonality. Skin or GI-infiltrating T cells shared few TRB sequences with blood. Donor-recipient repertoire similarity was low at 1-2 months, rising over year one.

Remarks on this clone: The antigen is not known.

Germline CDR1 reads SNHLY; CDR2 reads FYNNEI. This CDR3 is built from 17 residues. Germline trimming cut 2 bases from V and 1 base from J; bases unmatched to any gene: 2. The method was immunoSEQ multiplex PCR; TCRdb's version includes in-frame clones alone and lacks a portion of them. Of 28,000 or so clones in the sample, roughly 85% were seen once. The V call is TRBV2, the J call TRBJ1-6, with 10 nucleotides matching TRBD1. The TCR sequence derives from a man in his fifties or sixties. Sequenced input: PBMCs. The CDR3 DNA is TGTGCCAGCAGTGAAAGGGGACAGGGGTCCTATAATTCACCCCTCCACTTT. Protein product: CASSERGQGSYNSPLHF. Full variable domain (missing parts from reference TRBV2 and TRBJ1-6): EPEVTQTPSHQVTQMGQEVILRCVPISNHLYFYWYRQILGQKVEFLVSFYNNEISEKSEIFDDQFSVERPDGSNFTLKIRSTKLEDSAMYFCASSERGQGSYNSPLHFGNGTRLTVT.